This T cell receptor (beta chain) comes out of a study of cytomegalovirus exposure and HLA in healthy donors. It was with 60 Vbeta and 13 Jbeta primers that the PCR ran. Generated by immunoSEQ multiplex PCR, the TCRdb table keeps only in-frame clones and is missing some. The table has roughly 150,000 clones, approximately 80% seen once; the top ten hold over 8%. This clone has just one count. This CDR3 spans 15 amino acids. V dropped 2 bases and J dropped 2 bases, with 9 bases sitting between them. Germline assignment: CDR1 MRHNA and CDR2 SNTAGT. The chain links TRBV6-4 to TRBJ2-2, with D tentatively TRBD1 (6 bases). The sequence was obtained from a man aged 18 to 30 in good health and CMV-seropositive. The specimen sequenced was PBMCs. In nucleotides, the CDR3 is TGTGCCAGCAGTGACGGCAGGGGTAACACCGGGGAGCTGTTTTTT. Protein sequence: CASSDGRGNTGELFF.